These 8 T cell receptor beta chains came from one sample sequenced in a study of T cell repertoires in cytomegalovirus infection (dated by TCRdb to about 2019). Sequenced on an Illumina HiSeq 1500. TCRdb's own reprocessing of the public reads used fastp at Q25 and MiXCR and kept productive beta chains. Every distinct CDR3 protein forms one entry, paired with its most common genes and DNA. In this sample the table shows more than 65,000 distinct CDR3 sequences, around 49% of which occur a single time. 90% to 95% of the sample rests with the top ten. No antigens are known for them. The treatment or condition label for this specimen denotes: in vitro stimulation with specific CMV peptide epitopes to enrich CMV-specific T cells. The material sequenced was CD8+ T cells from cultured PBMCs, taken from culture after CMV antigen stimulation. These receptors all come from a human donor in good health (CMV status not recorded). Some clones in this sample may be carry-over from other donors' samples.

This clonotype is a singleton in its sample. The V gene is TRBV5-6, the J gene TRBJ2-1, with D unclear. Germline CDR1 and CDR2: SGHDT and YYEEEE. Trimming removed 0 bases from V and 5 bases from J, with 3 bases in between. This CDR3 spans 12 amino acids. The CDR3 is CASSLGNNEQFF. CDR3 nucleotide sequence: TGTGCCAGCAGCTTGGGAAACAATGAGCAGTTCTTC.

This clonotype was found a few times. The chain recombines TRBV7-2 with TRBJ2-7; D ambiguous. This CDR3 is built from 14 residues. Trimming removed 0 bases from V and 6 bases from J, with 12 bases in between. In germline, CDR1 is SGHTA, CDR2 FQGNSA. This CDR3 reads CASSLAGRVREQYF. The CDR3 DNA reads as TGTGCCAGCAGCTTAGCAGGCCGGGTTCGCGAGCAGTACTTC.

The J gene is TRBJ1-2, the V gene TRBV5-1; 7 bases fit TRBD1. This CDR3 is built from 15 residues. Germline lookup yields CDR1 SGHRS and CDR2 YFSETQ. Trimming removed 0 bases from V and 4 bases from J; junction bases left unmatched: 6. The CDR3 reads CASSLGDSGLYGYTF. In DNA form, the CDR3 reads TGCGCCAGCAGCTTGGGGGACAGCGGGCTCTATGGCTACACCTTC.

This clonotype was seen more than once but under ten times. V usage is TRBV7-8 and J usage is TRBJ1-2; TRBD1 aligns across 8 bases. This CDR3 has 13 residues. V lost 5 bases, J lost 6 bases, and 5 bases stayed unmatched. CDR1 and CDR2 (germline): SGHVS, FQNEAQ. CDR3 sequence: CASSMDRANGYTF. CDR3 in DNA: TGTGCCAGCAGCATGGACAGGGCGAATGGCTACACCTTC.

The chain couples TRBV12-3 or TRBV12-4 to TRBJ1-5; D perhaps matches TRBD1 (5 bases). Trimming removed 3 bases at V and 4 bases at J, with 13 bases between. The CDR3 runs to 15 residues. CDR3 in amino acids: CASSFHGEGNQPQHF. DNA for the CDR3: TGTGCCAGCAGTTTTCATGGGGAGGGGAATCAGCCCCAGCATTTT.

In its sample, this clonotype was seen once. This chain joins TRBV7-3 and TRBJ2-7, with 7 bases fitting TRBD1. The CDR3 is made up of 14 amino acids. Germline CDR1 SGHTA, CDR2 FQGTGA. V dropped 6 bases and J dropped 2; count of bases not matched to a gene: 7. The CDR3 loop is CASSQQGTTYEQYF. The DNA for the CDR3 is TGTGCCAGCAGTCAACAGGGGACCACCTACGAGCAGTACTTC. The full variable domain, completed using reference TRBV7-3 and TRBJ2-7, is GAGVSQTPSNKVTEKGKYVELRCDPISGHTALYWYRQSLGQGPEFLIYFQGTGAADDSGLPNDRFFAVRPEGSVSTLKIQRTERGDSAVYLCASSQQGTTYEQYFGPGTRLTVT.

The CDR3 protein is CASSLGDRDFYGYTF. CDR3 nucleotide sequence: TGTGCCAGTAGTTTGGGGGACAGGGACTTCTATGGCTACACCTTC. This chain joins TRBV19 and TRBJ1-2; 9 nucleotides match TRBD1. CDR1 LNHDA and CDR2 SQIVND come from the germline V gene (reference sequence). V was clipped by 5 bases and J by 4 bases; unmatched bases: 8. The CDR3 has 15 residues.

The rearrangement uses TRBV28 and TRBJ2-7; possibly TRBD2 for D (5 bases). Germline CDR1 reads MDHEN; CDR2 reads SYDVKM. The germline V and J ends were trimmed by 3 bases and 6 bases, with 21 bases remaining between them. The CDR3 runs 16 residues. As DNA, the CDR3 is TGTGCCAGCAGTTTCGAAGACTTCCTCCCCACTAGCGAGCAGTACTTC. Protein product: CASSFEDFLPTSEQYF.